This T cell receptor (beta chain) was identified during a study of CD8 T cells in ankylosing spondylitis. TCRdb re-called the 5' RACE reads with MiXCR, one entry per CDR3 protein. The sample comprises about 240,000 distinct CDR3 sequences, roughly 8.6% of which are singletons, and over 6.5% rests with the top ten. This clonotype has ten or more counts. What it binds is not known. This CDR3 region has 18 residues. Germline V gives CDR1 DFQATT, CDR2 SNEGSKA (reference sequence). V shed 3 bases, J shed 0 bases, and the junction held 6 bases outside the gene matches. Findings and caveats of the study: Typical of ankylosing spondylitis blood, it appeared, was a TCR beta motif of several highly homologous variants. Disease-associated clones were CD8+ and fairly uncommon in peripheral blood.

This chain connects TRBV20-1 to TRBJ2-1; TRBD2 matches at 15 bases. The clonotype originates from a male donor with ankylosing spondylitis or in good health (not recorded which). Source material: blood, either unsorted or a sorted T cell fraction (not recorded which). This chain's CDR3 is CSARVGLAGGHSYNEQFF. In DNA, the CDR3 is TGCAGTGCTAGGGTGGGACTAGCGGGAGGACACTCCTACAATGAGCAGTTCTTC.